These 7 T cell receptor beta chains originate from one sample sequenced in a study of STAT5B mutations in CD4+ large granular lymphocyte leukemia. Measured with immunoSEQ multiplex PCR; TCRdb has only the in-frame clones, and not every one. The sample contains around 34,000 clones, almost 85% of which appear only once. Sequences were obtained from CD4+ T cells from blood buffy coats. These receptors were collected from a human donor in good health.

This chain joins TRBV11-3 and TRBJ2-3; TRBD1 agrees at 7 bases. Germline V lookup: CDR1 SGHNT, CDR2 YENEEA. Trimming removed 1 base from V and 0 bases from J; junction bases left unmatched: 7. The CDR3 is 17 amino acids. As DNA, the CDR3 is TGTGCCAGCAGCTTAGGGGTGACAGGGATTAGCACAGATACGCAGTATTTT. This translates into CASSLGVTGISTDTQYF.

This clone was counted a single time. The chain combines TRBV29-1 with TRBJ2-1, with 13 bases aligning to TRBD2. The V segment lost 2 bases and the J segment 9 bases; nucleotides outside the gene matches: 4. CDR1 SQVTM and CDR2 ANQGSEA come from the germline V gene. The length of the CDR3 is 14 residues. The CDR3 sequence is CSVETSGGGVEQFF. CDR3 DNA sequence: TGCAGCGTTGAAACTAGCGGGGGGGGCGTTGAGCAGTTCTTC.

V and J are TRBV10-3 and TRBJ1-4; TRBD1 aligns across 9 bases. The germline CDR1 and CDR2 sequences are ENHRY and SYGVKD. The CDR3 spans 15 residues. The ends lost 2 bases at V and 7 bases at J; junction bases unmatched: 5. The CDR3 DNA reads TGTGCCATCAGTGAGGGGGGACAGGGCACTGAAAAACTGTTTTTT. It codes for CAISEGGQGTEKLFF.

This clone appeared a single time. V is TRBV10-3 and J is TRBJ1-2; no definite D call. The CDR3 sequence is 14 residues long. Trimming cost V 0 bases and J 4 bases, with 9 bases left between them. CDR1 ENHRY and CDR2 SYGVKD come from the germline V gene. DNA for the CDR3: TGTGCCATCAGTGAGTCTCGGGAACTCTATGGCTACACCTTC. Translating it yields CAISESRELYGYTF.

The chain is built from TRBV19 and TRBJ1-5; TRBD1 aligns across 10 bases. Per germline, CDR1 LNHDA and CDR2 SQIVND (reference sequence). The CDR3 runs to 14 residues. V trimming: 6 bases; J trimming: 7 bases; junction bases outside the gene matches: 6. CDR3 region: CASRRQGAGQPQHF. In DNA form, the CDR3 reads TGTGCCAGTAGACGACAGGGGGCAGGACAGCCCCAGCATTTT.

The rearrangement joins TRBV6-5 to TRBJ1-2; D unclear. V was shortened by 4 bases and J by 8 bases, with 14 bases between the two germline ends. Looked up from germline, CDR1 is MNHEY and CDR2 is SVGAGI. CDR3 length: 13 residues. CDR3 nucleotides: TGTGCCAGCAGTTCGGGCGATATTAGGGGCTACACCTTC. It specifies CASSSGDIRGYTF.

The chain uses TRBV28 and TRBJ1-4; no firm D call. Trimming left V 6 bases short and J 0 bases short, with 8 bases between. Per germline, CDR1 MDHEN and CDR2 SYDVKM. The CDR3 consists of 14 residues. This CDR3 reads CASRVGATNEKLFF. The CDR3 DNA follows: TGTGCCAGCAGAGTCGGTGCAACTAATGAAAAACTGTTTTTT.